This record looks at one T cell receptor (beta chain) sequence and its context. Its cognate antigen is unknown. For each subset, genomic DNA was distributed in equal portions over several immunoSEQ plates. The table came from immunoSEQ multiplex PCR; TCRdb's copy has only in-frame clones and leaves some out. The data show roughly 2.5 million clones, 90% to 95% seen once. The V gene end was trimmed by 2 bases and the J gene end by 10 bases; junction bases not matched to a gene: 10. The germline gives CDR1 SEHNR, CDR2 FQNEAQ (reference sequence). This CDR3 spans 17 amino acids. The data are from a study of shared clonotypes between healthy human individuals. Study-level background: Donors consisted of a couple of women and a few men between 18 and 49.

Regarding the study as a whole: Naive subsets typically showed greater estimated richness than memory subsets.

Input material: naive CD4+ T cells sorted from blood. Subset: CD45RA+ positively selected. V and J are TRBV7-9 and TRBJ2-1; TRBD2 matches 14 bases. This clonotype was sampled from a man younger than 35 in good health. Here the CDR3 reads CASSLSRGLAGEWEQFF. CDR3 DNA sequence: TGTGCCAGCAGCTTAAGTCGGGGACTAGCGGGAGAGTGGGAGCAGTTCTTC.